The T cell receptor (beta chain) described here comes from a study of radiotherapy plus CTLA-4 blockade in lung cancer. Overall study: Objective responses were documented in around a sixth of patients, with disease control in about 29%. Study findings and constraints: Response, reportedly, was best predicted by interferon-beta along with early blood T cell clone dynamics. TCR clones of tumor origin grew in blood after radiotherapy plus ipilimumab.

A word on this clone: Its antigen is unknown.

Clones were sequenced by immunoSEQ multiplex PCR, and TCRdb holds only the in-frame ones, with some missing. Altogether more than 9,500 clones are present, about 80% being singletons, with the ten largest covering 29%. Chemo-refractory metastatic non-small-cell lung cancer patients underwent focal radiation alongside CTLA-4 blockade with ipilimumab. This material consisted of peripheral blood, taken from a patient treated with radiotherapy plus ipilimumab. This TCR came from a human donor with non-small cell lung cancer that progressed on radiotherapy plus ipilimumab.

CDR3 sequence: CASSGTNTGELFF. In DNA form, the CDR3 reads TGTGCCAGCAGCGGGACGAACACCGGGGAGCTGTTTTTT. The V call is TRBV9, the J call TRBJ2-2; no firm D call. The germline V gene encodes CDR1 SGDLS and CDR2 YYNGEE. The CDR3 consists of 13 residues. V was trimmed by 3 bases and J by 0 bases, leaving 3 bases between them.